This T cell receptor beta chain was recovered during a study of T-cell reconstitution after alpha-beta-depleted transplantation in children. There are 15 residues in the CDR3. Germline assignment: CDR1 SGHDT and CDR2 YYEEEE. V lost 1 base to trimming and J lost 1 base, with 12 bases between them. This clonotype has just a few counts. The library targeted TCRbeta and was prepared with unique molecular identifiers. TCRdb itself ran the PCR reads through MiXCR, one entry per CDR3 protein. The repertoire holds over 90,000 distinct CDR3 sequences, with approximately 6% as singletons. The chain employs TRBV5-6 and TRBJ2-7; D is perhaps TRBD1 (6 bases). The sequence was collected from a female patient aged 2-15 years who had a stem cell transplant for Fanconi anemia, so the T cells may come from the graft donor. The sequencing here drew on PBMCs, mostly from graft donor cells, taken 60 days after TCRalphabeta/CD19-depleted stem cell transplant. The CDR3 region is CASSLPTGKSYEQYF. CDR3 nucleotides: TGTGCCAGCAGCTTGCCAACAGGGAAGTCCTACGAGCAGTACTTC.